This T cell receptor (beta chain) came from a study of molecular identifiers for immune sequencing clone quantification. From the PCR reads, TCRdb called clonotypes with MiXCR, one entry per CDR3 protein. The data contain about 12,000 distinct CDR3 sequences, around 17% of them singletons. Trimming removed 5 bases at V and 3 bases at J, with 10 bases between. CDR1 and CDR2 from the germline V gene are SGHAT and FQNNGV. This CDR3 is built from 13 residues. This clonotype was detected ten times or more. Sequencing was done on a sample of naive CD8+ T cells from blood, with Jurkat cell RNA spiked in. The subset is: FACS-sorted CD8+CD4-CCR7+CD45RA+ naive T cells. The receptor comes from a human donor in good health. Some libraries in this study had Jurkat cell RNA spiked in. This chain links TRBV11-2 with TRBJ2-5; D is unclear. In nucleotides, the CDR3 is TGTGCCAGCAGCCAAGGACGGAAAGAGACCCAGTACTTC. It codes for CASSQGRKETQYF.